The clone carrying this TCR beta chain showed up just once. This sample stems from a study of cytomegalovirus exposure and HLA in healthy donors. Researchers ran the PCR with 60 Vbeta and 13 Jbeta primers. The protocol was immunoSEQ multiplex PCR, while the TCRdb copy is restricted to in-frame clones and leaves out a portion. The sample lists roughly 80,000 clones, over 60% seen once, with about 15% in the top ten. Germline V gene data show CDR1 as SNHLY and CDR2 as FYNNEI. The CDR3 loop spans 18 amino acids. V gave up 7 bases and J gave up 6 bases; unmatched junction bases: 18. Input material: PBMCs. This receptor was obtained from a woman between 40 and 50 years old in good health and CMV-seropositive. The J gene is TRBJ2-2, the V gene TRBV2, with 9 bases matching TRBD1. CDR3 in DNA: TGTGCCAGCACCACCGGGTTGGGACAGGGAGAATACCCCGGGGAGCTGTTTTTT. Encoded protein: CASTTGLGQGEYPGELFF.